The 31 T cell receptor beta chains listed next were all sequenced from one sample in a study of T cell repertoires in cytomegalovirus infection. MiXCR, run by TCRdb on the reads, gives a single entry per CDR3 protein. Altogether roughly 860,000 distinct CDR3 sequences are present, less than 35% being singletons, with the ten largest covering 9.5% to 15%. These TCRs are of unknown antigen specificity. This sample comprised cultured CD8+ T cells from PBMCs, obtained from culture after CMV antigen stimulation. The receptor source for this set is a human donor in good health (CMV status not recorded). Some clones in this sample may be carry-over from other donors' samples.

The chain combines TRBV19 with TRBJ1-1; possibly TRBD1 for D (5 bases). In germline, CDR1 is LNHDA, CDR2 SQIVND (reference sequence). The germline V and J ends were trimmed by 8 bases and 1 base, with 11 bases remaining between them. This CDR3 has 13 residues. The CDR3 region is CASGGRGNTEAFF. The DNA of the CDR3 is TGTGCCAGTGGGGGAAGGGGGAACACTGAAGCTTTCTTT.

This clonotype was seen a handful of times. The chain carries TRBV13 and TRBJ1-1, with D unresolved. V was cut by 4 bases and J by 1 base, with 16 bases left in between. Germline loops: CDR1 PRHDT, CDR2 FYEKMQ (reference sequence). The CDR3 has 16 amino acids. In DNA form, the CDR3 reads TGTGCCAGCAGCTCCCGGTGGAGCGGCCAGAACACTGAAGCTTTCTTT. Protein product: CASSSRWSGQNTEAFF.

This clonotype has ten or more counts. This rearrangement joins TRBV6-2 or TRBV6-3 to TRBJ2-1, with no clear D. CDR3 size: 12 residues. The germline V gene encodes CDR1 MNHEY and CDR2 SVGEGT. V dropped 5 bases and J dropped 5 bases, with 7 bases sitting between them. The CDR3 DNA sequence: TGTGCCAGCAGTAGTTCGAACAATGAGCAGTTCTTC. Its translation: CASSSSNNEQFF.

The chain links TRBV6-2 or TRBV6-3 to TRBJ2-7; D could derive from TRBD1 or TRBD2 (7 bases each). V lost 6 bases, J lost 5 bases, and 29 bases lay in between. This CDR3 is 18 amino acids long. The germline gives CDR1 MNHEY, CDR2 SVGEGT. In DNA form, the CDR3 reads TGTGCCAGCAGCCTAGGGAGGGACAAGGACAGGAAGAGCAACGAGCAGTACGTC. Encoded protein: CASSLGRDKDRKSNEQYV.

The chain employs TRBV4-1 and TRBJ2-7, with D tentatively TRBD1 or TRBD2 (5 bases each). V lost 4 bases and J 5 bases, leaving 27 bases between the germline ends. This CDR3 comprises 18 residues. In germline, CDR1 is MGHRA, CDR2 YSYEKL. The CDR3 sequence: CASSPIFPIDAMGDEQYF. DNA of the CDR3: TGCGCCAGCAGCCCTATATTCCCAATCGACGCGATGGGGGACGAGCAGTACTTC.

The genes are TRBV6-2 or TRBV6-3 and TRBJ2-3; D ambiguous. Trimming shortened V by 6 bases and J by 8 bases, and 9 bases separated the two germline ends. This CDR3 contains 11 residues. Germline V gene data show CDR1 as MNHEY and CDR2 as SVGEGT. The CDR3 nucleotides are TGTGCCAGCAGAAGTGGGGTTACGCAGTATTTT. Encoded protein: CASRSGVTQYF.

The chain couples TRBV12-3 or TRBV12-4 to TRBJ2-1; 8 bases are a match to TRBD2. This CDR3 is built from 14 residues. With 0 bases clipped from V and 5 bases from J, the junction kept 0 bases outside the gene matches. CDR3 sequence reads: CASSLARGDNEQFF. In nucleotides, the CDR3 is TGTGCCAGCAGTTTAGCGCGGGGGGACAATGAGCAGTTCTTC.

The chain is built from TRBV7-6 and TRBJ1-1, with D possibly TRBD1 on 6 matching bases. This CDR3 has 14 amino acids. Trimming removed 0 bases at V and 7 bases at J, with 12 bases between. Per the germline V gene, CDR1 is SGHVS and CDR2 is FNYEAQ. CDR3 DNA: TGTGCCAGCAGCTTAGCGCGGGGGGGCCGTGAAGCTTTCTTT. Its translation: CASSLARGGREAFF.

The chain uses TRBV27 and TRBJ2-1; a possible D gene is TRBD1 (6 bases). This CDR3 contains 17 residues. Germline V gene sequence: CDR1 MNHEY, CDR2 SMNVEV (reference sequence). Trimming left V 6 bases short and J 3 bases short, with 21 bases between. This CDR3 reads CASSTSDNSDSYNEQFF. CDR3 coding DNA: TGTGCCAGCAGCACCAGTGACAATTCGGACAGCTACAATGAGCAGTTCTTC.

Only a few counts were recorded for this clonotype. The V call is TRBV11-2, the J call TRBJ2-7, with no clear D. This CDR3 contains 14 residues. V was trimmed by 1 base and J by 1 base, leaving 8 bases between them. Germline lookup yields CDR1 SGHAT and CDR2 FQNNGV. The CDR3 loop is CASSLGAGSYEQYF. CDR3 nucleotide sequence: TGTGCCAGCAGCTTAGGGGCAGGATCCTACGAGCAGTACTTC.

In the case of this clonotype: With a much larger clone just one base away, this may be a read error. The chain carries TRBV9 and TRBJ2-5; no definite D call. The CDR3 spans 18 residues. Germline CDR1 and CDR2: SGDLS and YYNGEE. The V and J ends lost 0 bases and 5 bases respectively, with 23 bases between them. CDR3 nucleotide sequence: TGTGCCAGCAGCGTAGGATCCACCGATGGCTTTAGTGCGGAGACCCAGTACTTC. Protein: CASSVGSTDGFSAETQYF.

In its sample, this clonotype was seen many times. The chain has TRBV12-3 or TRBV12-4 and TRBJ1-2, with D possibly TRBD1 on 6 matching bases. The CDR3 runs 14 residues. Trimming stripped 4 bases from V and 4 bases from J, with 13 bases between. The CDR3 region has the DNA TGTGCCAGCAGTTCGGGGGGGCGCGCCTATGGCTACACCTTC. It is translated as CASSSGGRAYGYTF.

There are many counts of this clonotype. The chain has TRBV7-2 and TRBJ2-3; 8 bases agree with TRBD1. The CDR3 has 15 residues. V was clipped by 5 bases and J by 4 bases; unmatched bases: 8. CDR1 and CDR2 from the germline V gene are SGHTA and FQGNSA. Written as DNA, the CDR3 is TGTGCCAGCAGCCAACCGGGACAGGTCCCAGATACGCAGTATTTT. It yields the protein CASSQPGQVPDTQYF.

Remarks on this clonotype: One junction end disagrees with the germline gene, perhaps due to a read error. The J gene is TRBJ2-3, the V gene TRBV2; no clear D. From germline, CDR1 is SNHLY and CDR2 FYNNEI. The CDR3 totals 13 residues. In nucleotides, the CDR3 is TGTGCCATCCTGACTCGACCTGAGGATACGCGGTATTTT. This translates into CAILTRPEDTRYF.

The rearrangement joins TRBV11-2 to TRBJ2-1; D is unresolved. CDR1 and CDR2 from the germline V gene are SGHAT and FQNNGV. V shed 5 bases and J shed 6 bases, with 8 bases lying between them. The CDR3 consists of 12 residues. The CDR3 sequence: CASSPEANEQFF. Here the CDR3 DNA reads TGTGCCAGCAGCCCTGAGGCCAATGAGCAGTTCTTC.

This clonotype was seen a handful of times. V gene TRBV27 combines with J gene TRBJ1-2, with 8 bases that match TRBD1. CDR3 length: 15 amino acids. Per the germline V gene, CDR1 is MNHEY and CDR2 is SMNVEV (reference sequence). V lost 6 bases and J lost 1; bases outside the gene matches: 7. CDR3 sequence: CASRGAGGINYGYTF. The CDR3 DNA sequence: TGTGCCAGCAGAGGGGCAGGGGGCATTAACTATGGCTACACCTTC.

V gene TRBV7-6 combines with J gene TRBJ1-1; perhaps TRBD1 as D (5 bases). The CDR3 loop spans 14 amino acids. Germline CDR1 and CDR2: SGHVS and FNYEAQ. Trimming stripped 7 bases from V and 0 bases from J, with 12 bases between. CDR3 DNA sequence: TGTGCCAGCACGGCAGGGACTATGAACACTGAAGCTTTCTTT. Protein sequence: CASTAGTMNTEAFF.

This clonotype has just a few counts. The genes are TRBV6-6 and TRBJ1-5; D unresolved. The germline gives CDR1 MNHNY, CDR2 SVGAGI (reference sequence). The CDR3 length is 15 residues. V lost 0 bases and J lost 0, with 6 bases in between. Written as DNA, the CDR3 is TGTGCCAGCAGTTACTCACAGTATAGCAATCAGCCCCAGCATTTT. Its translation: CASSYSQYSNQPQHF.

V usage is TRBV6-6 and J usage is TRBJ1-4; D uncertain. Germline V gene lookup returns CDR1 MNHNY and CDR2 SVGAGI (reference sequence). This CDR3 region has 18 residues. The V end lost 0 bases, the J end lost 2 bases, and 16 bases lay between the germline ends. The CDR3 DNA is TGTGCCAGCAGTTACTCGATGGCCCCTCAAAACACTAATGAAAAACTGTTTTTT. Translating it yields CASSYSMAPQNTNEKLFF.

This clonotype was counted between two and nine times. This CDR3 is CASSVGLLSSYNEQFF. CDR3 nucleotides: TGTGCCAGCAGTGTTGGACTTTTGAGCTCCTACAATGAGCAGTTCTTC. The chain carries TRBV6-1 and TRBJ2-1, with D perhaps TRBD2 (5 bases). Germline CDR1 and CDR2: MNHNS and SASEGT. The CDR3 runs to 16 residues. The V end lost 4 bases, the J end lost 0 bases, and 13 bases lay between the germline ends.

The V and J genes are TRBV6-5 and TRBJ1-5, with 7 nucleotides matching TRBD1. V lost 0 bases and J lost 4; bases outside the gene matches: 3. Germline CDR1 MNHEY, CDR2 SVGAGI. The CDR3 runs 15 residues. The CDR3 nucleotides read TGTGCCAGCAGTTACTCGTCGGACAGGAATCAGCCCCAGCATTTT. Translation: CASSYSSDRNQPQHF.

This clonotype was detected only once. The genes are TRBV6-8 and TRBJ2-3; 7 nucleotides agree with TRBD1. Germline CDR1 MNHGY, CDR2 SAAAGT. The V gene end was trimmed by 6 bases and the J gene end by 7 bases; junction bases not matched to a gene: 4. This CDR3 is built from 12 residues. CDR3 in amino acids: CASSPQGYTQYF. The DNA of the CDR3 is TGTGCCAGCAGCCCACAGGGGTATACGCAGTATTTT.

This clonotype was observed many times. This sequence joins TRBV27 and TRBJ1-4, with no clear D. The V and J ends lost 3 bases and 5 bases respectively, with 19 bases between them. The CDR3 is 17 amino acids. CDR1 and CDR2 from the germline V gene are MNHEY and SMNVEV (reference sequence). CDR3 region: CASSLRAGPLKNEKLFF. The CDR3, as DNA: TGTGCCAGCAGTTTGAGAGCAGGCCCCCTTAAGAATGAAAAACTGTTTTTT.

V gene TRBV19 combines with J gene TRBJ1-2; D is undetermined. Germline V gene sequence: CDR1 LNHDA, CDR2 SQIVND (reference sequence). The CDR3 sequence is 12 residues long. Trimming removed 6 bases at V and 5 bases at J, with 10 bases between. The CDR3 spells CASRLPSYGYTF. The CDR3 DNA reads TGTGCCAGTAGGCTACCGTCATATGGCTACACCTTC.

Remarks on this clonotype: A much larger clonotype is one base distant, so this may be a read error. V is TRBV18 and J is TRBJ2-1, with a tentative D call TRBD2 (6 bases). Trimming pared 6 bases from V and 4 bases from J, leaving 16 bases between. Per germline, CDR1 KGHSH and CDR2 LQKENI. This CDR3 has 15 amino acids. This CDR3 reads CASSLGLAKYNEQFF. For the CDR3, the DNA is TGTGCCAGCTCCCTCGGTCTAGCGAAGTACAATGAGCAGTTCTTC. Full variable domain (missing parts from reference TRBV18 and TRBJ2-1): NAGVMQNPRHLVRRRGQEARLRCSPMKGHSHVYWYRQLPEEGLKFMVYLQKENIIDESGMPKERFSAEFPKEGPSILRIQQVVRGDSAAYFCASSLGLAKYNEQFFGPGTRLTVL.

V usage is TRBV5-4 and J usage is TRBJ2-7, with 8 bases matching TRBD2. V was pared by 0 bases and J by 10 bases, with 12 bases of the junction left unmatched. Germline CDR1 reads SGHNT; CDR2 reads YYREEE (reference sequence). This CDR3 region has 15 residues. CDR3 sequence: CASSLEAGGFGDQYF. The DNA for the CDR3 is TGTGCCAGCAGCTTGGAGGCGGGGGGCTTCGGAGATCAGTACTTC.

In its sample, this clonotype was seen a few times. The chain links TRBV7-8 to TRBJ1-4; maybe TRBD1 (6 bases). V was pared by 3 bases and J by 3 bases, with 14 bases between. The germline V gene has CDR1 SGHVS and CDR2 FQNEAQ. The CDR3 extends over 16 amino acids. CDR3 DNA: TGTGCCAGCAGCTTCTTCTACAGGGAGGCTAATGAAAAACTGTTTTTT. Encoded protein: CASSFFYREANEKLFF.

The rearrangement joins TRBV6-2 or TRBV6-3 to TRBJ1-1; D gene ambiguous. Germline V gene data show CDR1 as MNHEY and CDR2 as SVGEGT. V lost 2 bases and J 0 bases, leaving 13 bases between the germline ends. This CDR3 has 16 residues. Here the CDR3 reads CASSYTDRAVNTEAFF. CDR3 bases: TGTGCCAGCAGTTACACGGACCGGGCGGTGAACACTGAAGCTTTCTTT.

The rearrangement links TRBV13 to TRBJ1-3, with D perhaps TRBD1 (5 bases). Germline V gene data show CDR1 as PRHDT and CDR2 as FYEKMQ (reference sequence). This CDR3 contains 15 residues. Trimming removed 5 bases at V and 4 bases at J, with 15 bases between. CDR3 nucleotide sequence: TGTGCCAGCAGCACTGAAAGGGGCCAAGGAAACACCATATATTTT. Translating gives CASSTERGQGNTIYF. Supplemented by reference TRBV13 and TRBJ1-3, the full variable domain reads AAGVIQSPRHLIKEKRETATLKCYPIPRHDTVYWYQQGPGQDPQFLISFYEKMQSDKGSIPDRFSAQQFSDYHSELNMSSLELGDSALYFCASSTERGQGNTIYFGEGSWLTVV.

As to this clonotype: One end of the junction fails to match germline, which may point to a read error. The rearrangement joins TRBV2 to TRBJ2-7, with D unclear. The germline CDR1 and CDR2 sequences are SNHLY and FYNNEI. This CDR3 is 13 amino acids long. This CDR3 reads CANSDYSTYEQYF. As DNA, the CDR3 is TGTGCCAACAGTGATTACAGTACCTACGAGCAGTACTTC.

This clonotype was seen repeatedly, ten times or more. This chain uses TRBV7-2 with TRBJ2-3; 10 bases align to TRBD2. With V trimmed by 1 base and J by 1 base, 5 bases remained unmatched. Germline CDR1 is SGHTA and CDR2 is FQGNSA. The CDR3 covers 17 residues. The CDR3 coding sequence is TGTGCCAGCAGCTTAGTTCAGCGGGGGGGCCGCACAGATACGCAGTATTTT. This codes for CASSLVQRGGRTDTQYF.